This passage covers 25 T cell receptor beta chains from one sample sequenced in a study of blood T cell repertoires in COVID-19 (dated by TCRdb to the early 2020s). Libraries were prepared through the immunoSEQ multiplex PCR assay. This is the immuneACCESS table as TCRdb keeps it, with only in-frame sequences that have V and J called. A part of the clones is gone; compared with another copy, unresolved V genes explain less than half, and the rest is unexplained. This sample gives 110,000 or so clones in total; approximately 82% of them show up just once. Over 15% of the sample is taken by the ten largest. The specimen sequenced was peripheral blood. The receptors stem from a woman aged 80 or over with acute or convalescent COVID-19.

There are a few counts of this clone. The chain recombines TRBV10-1 with TRBJ2-2; 16 nucleotides match TRBD2. The trim removed 2 bases at V and 3 bases at J, leaving 6 bases unmatched. Germline V gene data show CDR1 as WNHNN and CDR2 as SYGVQD (reference sequence). The CDR3 spans 19 residues. CDR3 sequence: CASSEPGLAGGPDTGELFF. The CDR3 coding sequence is TGCGCCAGCAGTGAGCCGGGACTAGCGGGAGGGCCCGACACCGGGGAGCTGTTTTTT.

This clone came up once. The chain employs TRBV27 and TRBJ2-1, with D tentatively TRBD2 (6 bases). There are 18 residues in the CDR3. V lost 5 bases and J 5 bases, leaving 25 bases between the germline ends. Germline CDR1 is MNHEY and CDR2 is SMNVEV (reference sequence). CDR3 DNA sequence: TGTGCCAGCAGTCCCGGTTGGGGGGTGCGGGATCTGCACAATGAGCAGTTCTTC. Amino acid sequence: CASSPGWGVRDLHNEQFF.

This chain connects TRBV5-6 to TRBJ1-1; maybe TRBD1 (5 bases). The CDR3 consists of 14 residues. CDR1 and CDR2 from the germline V gene are SGHDT and YYEEEE. V lost 1 base and J 5 bases, leaving 12 bases between the germline ends. CDR3 sequence reads: CASSLYRQGTEAFF. CDR3 coding DNA: TGTGCCAGCAGCTTGTACCGGCAGGGAACTGAAGCTTTCTTT.

This sequence joins TRBV2 and TRBJ1-1, with TRBD1 identical over 7 bases. The germline V gene has CDR1 SNHLY and CDR2 FYNNEI. Germline trimming cut 8 bases from V and 0 bases from J; bases unmatched to any gene: 3. The CDR3 consists of 13 residues. The CDR3 nucleotides are TGTGCCAGCTGGAGGGGGCTGAACACTGAAGCTTTCTTT. It specifies CASWRGLNTEAFF.

The chain combines TRBV5-4 with TRBJ1-1, with TRBD1 matching over 7 bases. V trimming: 4 bases; J trimming: 4 bases; junction bases outside the gene matches: 7. The CDR3 loop spans 14 amino acids. The germline V gene has CDR1 SGHNT and CDR2 YYREEE (reference sequence). In DNA, the CDR3 is TGTGCCAGCAGCATAAGACAGGGCCCCACTGAAGCTTTCTTT. Translating it yields CASSIRQGPTEAFF.

The rearrangement uses TRBV27 and TRBJ2-5; 7 nucleotides match TRBD2. CDR1 and CDR2 from the germline V gene are MNHEY and SMNVEV (reference sequence). The V segment lost 1 base and the J segment 0 bases; nucleotides outside the gene matches: 5. CDR3 length: 16 residues. CDR3 in DNA: TGTGCCAGCAGTTTATTACCAGCGGGGCACCAAGAGACCCAGTACTTC. It specifies CASSLLPAGHQETQYF.

This clone was seen just once. The rearrangement joins TRBV4-2 to TRBJ2-5; the match to TRBD1 covers 8 bases. Germline loops: CDR1 LGHNA, CDR2 YNFKEQ. CDR3 size: 14 residues. The junction had 1 base not matched to a gene; V was cut back by 0 bases and J by 4 bases. In DNA form, the CDR3 reads TGTGCCAGCAGCCAAGATGACAGGGGAGAGACCCAGTACTTC. Amino acids: CASSQDDRGETQYF.

J is TRBJ2-3 and V is TRBV7-9; D possibly corresponds to TRBD2 (6 bases). Trimming removed 5 bases from V and 3 bases from J, with 18 bases in between. The CDR3 sequence is 16 residues long. Germline V lookup: CDR1 SEHNR, CDR2 FQNEAQ (reference sequence). CDR3 protein: CASSLKGLHRTDTQYF. CDR3 nucleotide sequence: TGTGCCAGCAGCCTCAAGGGACTTCACCGAACAGATACGCAGTATTTT.

The chain recombines TRBV9 with TRBJ2-7, with 8 bases that match TRBD1. The V and J ends lost 0 bases and 3 bases, in that order; junction bases with no gene match: 8. The CDR3 consists of 16 residues. Germline V gene sequence: CDR1 SGDLS, CDR2 YYNGEE. CDR3 bases: TGTGCCAGCAGCGTAGGGTCAGGGGGCTTTAACTACGAGCAGTACTTC. Amino acids: CASSVGSGGFNYEQYF. The full variable domain, in which reference TRBV9 and TRBJ2-7 provide the parts outside the CDR3, is DSGVTQTPKHLITATGQRVTLRCSPRSGDLSVYWYQQSLDQGLQFLIQYYNGEERAKGNILERFSAQQFPDLHSELNLSSLELGDSALYFCASSVGSGGFNYEQYFGPGTRLTVT.

The rearrangement joins TRBV25-1 to TRBJ1-2; 9 positions match TRBD1. Per the germline V gene, CDR1 is MGHDK and CDR2 is SYGVNS. The CDR3 covers 14 residues. Trimming at V came to 9 bases and at J to 2 bases, leaving 7 bases not matched to a gene. The DNA of the CDR3 is TGTGCCAGTAGAAAAGGGACAGGGAACTATGGCTACACCTTC. This codes for CASRKGTGNYGYTF.

The rearrangement joins TRBV4-1 to TRBJ1-4; D is undetermined. Per germline, CDR1 MGHRA and CDR2 YSYEKL. Trimming took off 0 bases at V and 4 bases at J, with 9 bases between the two ends. The CDR3 loop spans 15 amino acids. The DNA of the CDR3 is TGCGCCAGCAGCCAAGAGCACGGTCGTAATGAAAAACTGTTTTTT. Its translation: CASSQEHGRNEKLFF.

This sequence joins TRBV7-8 and TRBJ2-1, with TRBD1 matching over 11 bases. The ends lost 2 bases at V and 8 bases at J; junction bases unmatched: 5. The V gene's germline CDR1 is SGHVS and CDR2 FQNEAQ. The CDR3 sequence is 15 residues long. CDR3 in DNA: TGTGCCAGCAGCTTAAGGACAGGGGGCGGCTATGAGCAGTTCTTC. Protein product: CASSLRTGGGYEQFF. Filled out from reference TRBV7-8 and TRBJ2-1, the complete variable domain reads GAGVSQSPRYKVAKRGQDVALRCDPISGHVSLFWYQQALGQGPEFLTYFQNEAQLDKSGLPSDRFFAERPEGSVSTLKIQRTQQEDSAVYLCASSLRTGGGYEQFFGPGTRLTVL.

The V and J genes are TRBV27 and TRBJ1-1; 7 bases fit TRBD1. CDR1 MNHEY and CDR2 SMNVEV come from the germline V gene (reference sequence). V lost 5 bases and J lost 2; bases outside the gene matches: 5. The CDR3 is 14 residues long. The CDR3 here is CASSPQGRNTEAFF. The CDR3 DNA reads TGTGCCAGCAGTCCACAGGGGCGAAACACTGAAGCTTTCTTT.

The V call is TRBV6-1, the J call TRBJ1-4; D is perhaps TRBD1 (6 bases). The germline gives CDR1 MNHNS, CDR2 SASEGT. The V gene lost 3 bases and the J gene lost 3 bases, with 11 bases spanning the gap. This CDR3 region has 15 residues. DNA of the CDR3: TGTGCCAGCAGTGACACAGGGTTTGCTAATGAAAAACTGTTTTTT. Amino acids: CASSDTGFANEKLFF.

This chain links TRBV27 with TRBJ1-5, with D perhaps matching TRBD1 (6 bases). Germline V CDR1 and CDR2: MNHEY, SMNVEV (reference sequence). The CDR3 covers 15 residues. Trimming took 5 bases from V and 5 from J, leaving 16 bases between them. The CDR3 DNA reads TGTGCCAGCAGTACACAGGGCTCGGGTTATCAGCCCCAGCATTTT. As protein: CASSTQGSGYQPQHF.

This sequence joins TRBV24-1 and TRBJ2-3; possibly TRBD2 for D (6 bases). This CDR3 contains 14 residues. V gave up 0 bases and J gave up 3 bases, with 6 bases separating them. Germline V lookup: CDR1 KGHDR, CDR2 SFDVKD. The CDR3 here is CATSDLRGTDTQYF. The CDR3 nucleotides are TGTGCCACCAGTGATTTGCGGGGGACAGATACGCAGTATTTT.

This clone was seen more than once but under ten times. The chain recombines TRBV2 with TRBJ2-1; D is perhaps TRBD1 (6 bases). Trimming pared 8 bases from V and 10 bases from J, leaving 9 bases between. Looked up from germline, CDR1 is SNHLY and CDR2 is FYNNEI. The CDR3 is made up of 10 amino acids. In nucleotides, the CDR3 is TGTGCCAGCGAGGGGGACGAGCAGTTCTTC. This sequence encodes CASEGDEQFF.

The chain recombines TRBV18 with TRBJ2-3; 8 bases line up with TRBD2. Germline V CDR1 and CDR2: KGHSH, LQKENI. CDR3 size: 15 residues. V lost 4 bases, J lost 2 bases, and 5 bases stayed unmatched. The CDR3 loop reads CASSLSGSVTDTQYF. CDR3 nucleotides: TGTGCCAGCTCACTGAGCGGGAGTGTCACAGATACGCAGTATTTT.

The chain combines TRBV15 with TRBJ2-1; the D is unclear. Germline V lookup: CDR1 LNHNV, CDR2 YYDKDF (reference sequence). Trimming removed 0 bases from V and 6 bases from J, with 6 bases in between. This CDR3 spans 13 amino acids. As DNA, the CDR3 is TGTGCCACCAGCAGAGATATTCGCAATGAGCAGTTCTTC. Its translation is CATSRDIRNEQFF.

Worth noting for this clone: The same CDR3 arises from other DNA sequences in this sample as well. The chain carries TRBV11-2 and TRBJ1-1; D ambiguous. Germline values: CDR1 SGHAT, CDR2 FQNNGV. This CDR3 comprises 12 residues. The V end was cut by 1 base, the J end by 7 bases, with 7 bases between. CDR3 sequence reads: CASSLGHNEAFF. The DNA of the CDR3 is TGTGCCAGCAGCTTAGGACACAATGAAGCTTTCTTT.

The gene calls are TRBV7-8 and TRBJ2-7, with no clear D. Germline V CDR1 and CDR2: SGHVS, FQNEAQ. Trimming removed 1 base at V and 7 bases at J, with 8 bases between. This CDR3 is 12 amino acids long. The DNA for the CDR3 is TGTGCCAGCAGCTTAGGCCAGGATGAGCAGTACGTC. This codes for CASSLGQDEQYV.

This clone was counted only a few times. This CDR3 reads CASSRGGTSGSTSYEQYF. CDR3 nucleotide sequence: TGTGCCAGCAGCCGGGGGGGGACTAGCGGGAGCACCTCCTACGAGCAGTACTTC. V is TRBV4-2 and J is TRBJ2-7; 14 nucleotides match TRBD2. The CDR3 spans 18 residues. V lost 4 bases, J lost 0 bases, and 8 bases stayed unmatched. Germline lookup yields CDR1 LGHNA and CDR2 YNFKEQ.

The DNA of the CDR3 is TGTGCCAGCAGCTTAGGCCAACTAACTAATGAAAAACTGTTTTTT. It yields the protein CASSLGQLTNEKLFF. V and J are TRBV11-2 and TRBJ1-4; no clear D. V lost 1 base, J lost 1 base, and 7 bases lay in between. Germline assignment: CDR1 SGHAT and CDR2 FQNNGV. This CDR3 is built from 15 residues. The full variable domain, with the rest looked up from reference TRBV11-2 and TRBJ1-4, is EAGVAQSPRYKIIEKRQSVAFWCNPISGHATLYWYQQILGQGPKLLIQFQNNGVVDDSQLPKDRFSAERLKGVDSTLKIQPAKLEDSAVYLCASSLGQLTNEKLFFGSGTQLSVL.

V usage is TRBV12-5 and J usage is TRBJ2-7, with a weak D call TRBD1 (5 bases). In germline, CDR1 is LGHNT, CDR2 FRNRAP. The CDR3 consists of 13 residues. With 4 bases removed from V and 4 bases from J, the gap between germline ends came to 11 bases. The CDR3: CASGYAPGYEQYF. The CDR3 nucleotides are TGTGCTAGTGGTTATGCTCCAGGGTACGAGCAGTACTTC.

The V gene is TRBV18, the J gene TRBJ2-7, with 7 nucleotides matching TRBD1. J gave up 3 bases and V 3 bases, and 2 bases lay outside the gene matches. CDR1 is KGHSH and CDR2 is LQKENI in the germline V gene. The CDR3 consists of 13 residues. CDR3 sequence reads: CASSPRQGYEQYV. CDR3 nucleotide sequence: TGTGCCAGCTCACCCAGACAGGGCTACGAGCAGTACGTC.